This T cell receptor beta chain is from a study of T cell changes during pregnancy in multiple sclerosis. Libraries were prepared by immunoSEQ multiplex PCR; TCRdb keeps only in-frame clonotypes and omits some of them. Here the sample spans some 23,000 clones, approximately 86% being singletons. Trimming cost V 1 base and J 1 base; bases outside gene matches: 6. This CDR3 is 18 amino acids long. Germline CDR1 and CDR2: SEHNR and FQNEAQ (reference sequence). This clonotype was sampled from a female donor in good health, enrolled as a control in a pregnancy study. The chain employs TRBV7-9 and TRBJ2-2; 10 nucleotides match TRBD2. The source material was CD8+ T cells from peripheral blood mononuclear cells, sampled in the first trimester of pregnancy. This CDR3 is CASSLGTSGYENTGELFF. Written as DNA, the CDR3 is TGTGCCAGCAGCTTAGGGACTAGCGGCTATGAGAACACCGGGGAGCTGTTTTTT.